Listed below are T cell receptor beta chains from one sample, sequenced in a study of T cells in localized non-small cell lung cancer. The method was immunoSEQ multiplex PCR; TCRdb's version includes in-frame clones alone and lacks a portion of them. The sample has approximately 89,000 clones; roughly 80% are singletons. Specimen: PBMCs, collected before any cancer treatment. The receptors were sampled from a man between 40 and 70 years old with stage II squamous cell lung carcinoma. The conserved cysteine and the conserved F or W are not part of the CDR3 here. Fields, in order: J gene, V gene, CDR3 protein.

j_gene: TRBJ2-5
v_gene: TRBV28
CDR3aa: ASSLWTGGRVY

j_gene: TRBJ1-6
v_gene: TRBV19
CDR3aa: ASSITGTGLNSPLH

j_gene: TRBJ2-1
v_gene: TRBV30
CDR3aa: AWSIRLAAYFSNEQF

j_gene: TRBJ2-7
v_gene: TRBV11-2
CDR3aa: ASSLGSSSYEQY

j_gene: TRBJ2-4
v_gene: TRBV11-2
CDR3aa: ASSLGRGGDNIQY

j_gene: TRBJ2-6
v_gene: TRBV7-2
CDR3aa: ASSLDLGGGANVLT

j_gene: TRBJ1-2
v_gene: TRBV6-4
CDR3aa: AGGKGFGYT

j_gene: TRBJ2-3
v_gene: TRBV11-2
CDR3aa: ASSLVGQHYTDTQY

j_gene: TRBJ1-1
v_gene: TRBV18
CDR3aa: ASSPDTGHAF

j_gene: TRBJ1-2
v_gene: TRBV29-1
CDR3aa: SVEDLGQVANYGYT

j_gene: TRBJ2-1
v_gene: TRBV7-9
CDR3aa: ASPPPGTGVNEQF

j_gene: TRBJ1-5
v_gene: TRBV19
CDR3aa: ASSITSYSNQPQH

j_gene: TRBJ2-7
v_gene: TRBV27
CDR3aa: ASSPLDQNHVYEQY

j_gene: TRBJ1-4
v_gene: TRBV28
CDR3aa: ASRGQGNEKLF

j_gene: TRBJ1-1
v_gene: TRBV6-5
CDR3aa: ASSSRGNTEAF

j_gene: TRBJ2-7
v_gene: TRBV5-4
CDR3aa: ASSLGLSKQY

j_gene: TRBJ1-2
v_gene: TRBV14
CDR3aa: ASSISGTGSGYT

j_gene: TRBJ2-5
v_gene: TRBV7-9
CDR3aa: ASSPRGETQY

j_gene: TRBJ2-7
v_gene: TRBV1
CDR3aa: TIQGRKY

j_gene: TRBJ1-2
v_gene: TRBV5-1
CDR3aa: ASSLGGKLYGYT

j_gene: TRBJ2-2
v_gene: TRBV6-5
CDR3aa: ASSPPGTFAGELF

j_gene: TRBJ2-5
v_gene: TRBV5-3
CDR3aa: ASSFSGIQETQY

j_gene: TRBJ2-5
v_gene: TRBV7-8
CDR3aa: ASSPREGGETQY

j_gene: TRBJ2-7
v_gene: TRBV4-1
CDR3aa: ASSLLTSGSYEQY

j_gene: TRBJ2-6
v_gene: TRBV28
CDR3aa: ASSKDSSGANVLT

j_gene: TRBJ1-1
v_gene: TRBV18
CDR3aa: ASSLRDGLNTEAF

j_gene: TRBJ2-7
v_gene: TRBV11-2
CDR3aa: ASSRRDRGEQY

j_gene: TRBJ2-6
v_gene: TRBV27
CDR3aa: ASSLGTSGANVLT

j_gene: TRBJ1-5
v_gene: TRBV2
CDR3aa: ASRATYSNQPQH

j_gene: TRBJ2-1
v_gene: TRBV7-8
CDR3aa: ASSSTHKSSYNEQF

j_gene: TRBJ2-7
v_gene: TRBV4-2
CDR3aa: ASSQGPGNEQY

j_gene: TRBJ1-1
v_gene: TRBV5-4
CDR3aa: ASSYLGIDAEAF

j_gene: TRBJ2-7
v_gene: TRBV9
CDR3aa: ASSPRQEGYEQY

j_gene: TRBJ1-2
v_gene: TRBV6-6
CDR3aa: ASSYSPGRYGYT

j_gene: TRBJ1-1
v_gene: TRBV6-5
CDR3aa: ASSWEGDGTEAF

j_gene: TRBJ1-1
v_gene: TRBV19
CDR3aa: ASTRDRAEAF